The present entry profiles one T cell receptor (beta chain) with its context. The data stem from a study of sequential checkpoint blockade in melanoma. Assay used: immunoSEQ multiplex PCR; TCRdb lists only in-frame clones, some missing. The data contain 9,000 or so clones, 57% of them singletons. The CDR3 loop spans 15 amino acids. The V segment lost 2 bases and the J segment 6 bases; nucleotides outside the gene matches: 6. CDR1 is MGHRA, CDR2 YSYEKL, per germline. Treatment defined: randomized to nivolumab then ipilimumab (arm A) or the reverse (arm B). From thawed PBMCs, live CD3+CD8+ cells negative for CD19 and CD56 were sorted.

The source was CD8+ T cells sorted from blood (inferred from file names), collected from a patient given nivolumab and ipilimumab in sequence. The V and J genes are TRBV4-1 and TRBJ2-1, with TRBD2 matching 8 bases. This clonotype was sampled from a human donor with melanoma. CDR3 DNA: TGCGCCAGCAGCCAAAATAGCGGGATCAGCAATGAGCAGTTCTTC. Its protein product is CASSQNSGISNEQFF.